This T cell receptor beta chain was recorded in a study of T cell repertoires and leukemia-associated antigens. Across the whole study: Each sample gave roughly 3.3 to 5.0 million effective reads. Overall study results and limits: V, J, VDJ and CDR3 counts did not differ significantly among groups.

The CDR3 loop spans 14 amino acids. V trimming: 6 bases; J trimming: 4 bases; junction bases outside the gene matches: 8. Germline V gene sequence: CDR1 WSHSY, CDR2 SAAADI. CD3+ T cells were rested overnight without fetal bovine serum. This clonotype occurred many times. Its matching antigen is unknown. In TCRdb, the 5' RACE reads were re-called with MiXCR into one record per CDR3 protein. The sample has approximately 9,300 distinct CDR3 sequences, 43% seen once; the top ten hold around 61%. This TCR derives from a female donor in good health. Sequencing was performed on CD3+ T cells sorted from blood and cultured. The chain links TRBV10-2 to TRBJ2-5, with TRBD1 matching 7 bases. The CDR3 sequence: CASRPDRERETQYF. For the CDR3, the DNA is TGCGCCAGCAGACCCGACAGGGAACGAGAGACCCAGTACTTC.